These 5 T cell receptor beta chains originate from one sample sequenced in a study of blood T cell repertoires in COVID-19 (dated by TCRdb to the early 2020s). Library creation used the immunoSEQ multiplex PCR assay. Imported from immuneACCESS, the table was reduced by TCRdb to in-frame sequences with V and J called. These copies leave out some clones; in studies compared against another copy, an unresolved V gene accounts for under half, and the cause of the remainder is not known. Across this sample there are 55,000 to 75,000 clones, with 80% to 90% seen only once. Of the sample, 3.2% falls within the top ten clones. The material sequenced was peripheral blood. The receptors here all came from a man aged 45-65 years with active COVID-19.

This chain connects TRBV18 to TRBJ2-5; the match to TRBD2 covers 9 bases. Trimming cost V 3 bases and J 5 bases; bases outside gene matches: 13. From germline, CDR1 is KGHSH and CDR2 LQKENI. The CDR3 consists of 17 residues. CDR3 region: CASSPPLGSGRHETQYF. In nucleotides, the CDR3 is TGTGCCAGCTCACCCCCCCTCGGTAGCGGGAGACATGAGACCCAGTACTTC.

The chain's CDR3 is CATSDWGQGAQYF. CDR3 sequence (DNA): TGTGCCACCAGTGATTGGGGACAGGGGGCCCAGTACTTC. The chain employs TRBV24-1 and TRBJ2-4; TRBD1 matches 12 bases. V shed 2 bases and J 13 bases; nucleotides not matched to a gene: 2. Germline V gives CDR1 KGHDR, CDR2 SFDVKD. The CDR3 loop spans 13 amino acids.

The chain combines TRBV20-1 with TRBJ1-1; a possible D gene is TRBD1 (5 bases). CDR1 is DFQATT and CDR2 is SNEGSKA in the germline V gene (reference sequence). Trimming took 3 bases from V and 0 from J, leaving 8 bases between them. The CDR3 is 13 amino acids. This chain's CDR3 is CSASGGVNTEAFF. The CDR3 region has the DNA TGCAGTGCTAGTGGGGGAGTGAACACTGAAGCTTTCTTT.

This sequence joins TRBV2 and TRBJ1-4; D is unresolved. Trimming cost V 8 bases and J 0 bases, with 16 bases left between them. CDR1 is SNHLY, CDR2 FYNNEI, per germline. The CDR3 is made up of 16 amino acids. Here the CDR3 DNA reads TGTGCCAGCGTACACCCAGACTCCTCAACTAATGAAAAACTGTTTTTT. Amino acid sequence: CASVHPDSSTNEKLFF.

V and J are TRBV4-1 and TRBJ1-5, with unresolved D. This CDR3 spans 15 amino acids. V was shortened by 10 bases and J by 0 bases, with 16 bases between the two germline ends. Germline CDR1 is MGHRA and CDR2 is YSYEKL. In DNA form, the CDR3 reads TGCGCCACCGGGCCCGGGGATGGTAGCAATCAGCCCCAGCATTTT. It codes for CATGPGDGSNQPQHF.